The rows below give T cell receptor beta chains drawn from one sample of a study of cytomegalovirus exposure and HLA in healthy donors. The protocol was immunoSEQ multiplex PCR, while the TCRdb copy is restricted to in-frame clones and leaves out a portion. The sample holds about 200,000 clones, around 83% seen once. Sequenced input: PBMCs. The receptors originated from a man aged 40-49 years in good health and CMV-seropositive. The conserved cysteine and the conserved F or W are not part of the CDR3 here.

TRBV4-2 ASSSGGGLAFSYNEQF
TRBV7-6 ASSFDQGALPELF
TRBV19 ASSIGQNNYGYT
TRBV5-1 ASRQTGPHGYT
TRBV11-3 ASSFRASGYNEQF
TRBV28 ASSDSGNTEAF
TRBV9 ASSVGSGLYEQY
TRBV5-5 ASSTHGVTEAF
TRBV7-8 ASSLLRARNEKLF
TRBV5-1 ASSLASSDYGYT
TRBV19 ASSISGYNEQF
TRBV5-1 ASSLGLAGGPGGTDTQY
TRBV5-5 ASSLVSGTGVRGYNEQF
TRBV6-5 ASSYFQNSNQPQH
TRBV9 ASSVEAGASSYNEQF
TRBV27 ASRLAGVNTEAF
TRBV30 AWSREGKQPQH
TRBV7-6 ASSVVGGSALAGVEQY
TRBV7-8 ASSSRLAVRETQY
TRBV12-5 ASGFGSGLQETQY
TRBV6-6 ASVQGENSNQPQH
TRBV10-3 AMGTGEETQY
TRBV7-6 ASSSDGDSGNTIY
TRBV18 ASSPLDRKETQY
TRBV7-2 ASSSGTSPRTQY
TRBV27 ASSDHDRGRGTNEKLF
TRBV7-9 ASSPPLAGFNEKLF
TRBV7-7 ASSRDRTGELF
TRBV27 ASSLETQY
TRBV4-1 ASSQTPTGTNTEAF
TRBV15 ATSREPRTSGATPYNEQF
TRBV5-5 ASSLVRGGSHNEQF
TRBV5-4 ASSRTGLLNTEAF
TRBV5-4 ASSLAEGGGTEAF
TRBV6-6 ASSYRHKGVETQY
TRBV2 ASSGGETQY